The clone carrying this T cell receptor (beta chain) was observed many times. The data were taken from a study of patients and donors after allogeneic stem cell transplantation. TCRdb re-analysed the RT-PCR reads in MiXCR, keeping a single row per CDR3 protein. The sample includes over 150,000 distinct CDR3 sequences, approximately 30% seen only once; the top ten take less than 3.5%. The CDR3 length is 14 residues. After removal of 4 bases from V and 4 bases from J, the junction contained 4 bases not matched to a gene. The sequenced material came from blood, either unsorted or a sorted T cell fraction (not recorded which). The rearrangement links TRBV12-3 or TRBV12-4 to TRBJ2-5; 9 bases are shared with TRBD2. The sequence derives from a human donor who was either an allogeneic HSCT recipient or a stem cell or donor lymphocyte infusion donor (not recorded which). It is not recorded whose cells these are; they may come from a transplant donor. CDR3 sequence reads: CASSSGGRGETQYF. The CDR3 nucleotides are TGTGCCAGCAGTTCGGGCGGGAGGGGAGAGACCCAGTACTTC.